The source of this TCR beta chain is a study of identifying expanded T cells in peripheral blood. This clone turned up a few times. Germline V gene lookup returns CDR1 SGHRS and CDR2 YFSETQ. Losses at the gene ends were 4 bases for V and 0 bases for J; bases not matched to a gene: 9. The CDR3 loop spans 16 amino acids. The protocol was immunoSEQ multiplex PCR, while the TCRdb copy is restricted to in-frame clones and leaves out a portion. Of 65,000 to 95,000 clones in the sample, roughly 84% were seen once. Collection occurred without any documented infections or immune events in donors. The origin of this receptor is a person between 18 and 69 years old in good health. This rearrangement joins TRBV5-1 to TRBJ2-7; 8 nucleotides match TRBD2. Sequenced: blood. The CDR3 protein is CASSPLSGRGSYEQYF. The CDR3 DNA is TGCGCCAGCAGCCCCTTGAGCGGGAGAGGCTCCTACGAGCAGTACTTC.